This T cell receptor beta chain originates from a study of neoadjuvant anti-PD-1 for oral cavity cancer. Time point here: after neoadjuvant nivolumab, at surgical resection. CDR1 and CDR2 (germline): SGHRS, YFSETQ. This CDR3 has 14 amino acids. V lost 0 bases and J 5 bases, leaving 9 bases between the germline ends. The repertoire was sequenced with immunoSEQ multiplex PCR; TCRdb's copy has only in-frame clones and lacks some. The data contain 6,000 to 10,000 clones, roughly 57% of them singletons. This clonotype originated in a person aged 40-85 years with oral cavity squamous cell carcinoma. This sample comprised PBMCs, obtained after nivolumab (anti-PD-1) treatment. The chain uses TRBV5-1 and TRBJ2-1; D possibly corresponds to TRBD1 (6 bases). CDR3 DNA: TGCGCCAGCAGCTTGGGGGGGCCAAACAATGAGCAGTTCTTC. Translating it yields CASSLGGPNNEQFF.